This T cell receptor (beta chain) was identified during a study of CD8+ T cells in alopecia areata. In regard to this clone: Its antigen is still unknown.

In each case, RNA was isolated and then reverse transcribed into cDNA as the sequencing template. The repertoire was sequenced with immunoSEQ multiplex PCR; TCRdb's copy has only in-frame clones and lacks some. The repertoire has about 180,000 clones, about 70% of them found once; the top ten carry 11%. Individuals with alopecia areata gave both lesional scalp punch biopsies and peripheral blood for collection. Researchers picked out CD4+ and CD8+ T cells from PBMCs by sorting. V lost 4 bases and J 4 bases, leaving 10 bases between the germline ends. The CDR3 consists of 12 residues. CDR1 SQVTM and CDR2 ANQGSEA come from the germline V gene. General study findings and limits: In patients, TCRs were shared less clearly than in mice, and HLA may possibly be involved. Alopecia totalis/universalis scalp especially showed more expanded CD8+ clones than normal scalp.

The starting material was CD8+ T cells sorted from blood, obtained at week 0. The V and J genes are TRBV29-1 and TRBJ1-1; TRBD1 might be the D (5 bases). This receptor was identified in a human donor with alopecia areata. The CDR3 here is CSVVYGGTEAFF. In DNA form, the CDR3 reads TGCAGCGTTGTGTACGGGGGCACTGAAGCTTTCTTT.